Listed below are T cell receptor beta chains from one sample, sequenced in a study of immune characterization of retroperitoneal liposarcoma. In TCRdb, the PCR reads were re-called with MiXCR into one record per CDR3 protein. Of about 3,000 distinct CDR3 sequences listed, 45% are singletons. Sequencing was done on a sample of tumor tissue. These receptors were obtained from a male donor with retroperitoneal liposarcoma. Each CDR3 is given with its conserved first and last residue. The order of the fields is D gene, clone size, V gene, J gene, CDR3 DNA, CDR3 protein. A D gene is named only where the DNA matches it firmly. A clone size is listed for some rows: how often the clone was seen (once, few, many), or a class if it is expanded.

>TRBD2|-|TRBV24-1|TRBJ2-5
TGTGCCACCAGTCTCGGGACTAGCGGCCAAGAGACCCAGTACTTC
CATSLGTSGQETQYF
>TRBD2|-|TRBV6-6|TRBJ2-1
TGTGCCAGCAGGACTCCGGGGGGGGGCGATGAGCAGTTCTTC
CASRTPGGGDEQFF
>TRBD1|-|TRBV6-5|TRBJ2-5
TGTGCCAGCAGTTACTCGCGTACAGGGGCGACCCAGTACTTC
CASSYSRTGATQYF
>-|-|TRBV6-6|TRBJ2-2
TGTGCCAGCAGTTACCGGGGCTACACCGGGGAGCTGTTTTTT
CASSYRGYTGELFF
>TRBD1|once|TRBV6-1|TRBJ1-6
TGTGCCAGCAGTGAAGAGGGACAGTTGCCCCTCCACTTT
CASSEEGQLPLHF
>TRBD2|-|TRBV6-1|TRBJ2-1
TGTGCCAGCAGTGCTATAGCGGGTGGGAGACGGGGCGAGCAGTTCTTC
CASSAIAGGRRGEQFF
>-|-|TRBV7-2|TRBJ1-1
TGTGCCAGCAGCTTCGGATATAACACTGAAGCTTTCTTT
CASSFGYNTEAFF
>-|few|TRBV6-4|TRBJ2-2
TGTGCCAGCAGTGACGTGAACACCGGGGAGCTGTTTTTT
CASSDVNTGELFF
>-|-|TRBV6-1|TRBJ2-5
TGTGCCAGCAGTGAATTTGGCAGGGGAGTCGAAGAGACCCAGTACTTC
CASSEFGRGVEETQYF
>-|-|TRBV12-3/TRBV12-4|TRBJ2-1
TGTGCCAGCACCGAAGATACGGGCGGGGAGACCCAGTTCTTC
CASTEDTGGETQFF
>TRBD2|-|TRBV6-6|TRBJ2-3
TGTGCCAGCAGCTTAGCGGGAGGTAGGGATACGCAGTATTTT
CASSLAGGRDTQYF
>-|-|TRBV7-8|TRBJ2-3
TGTGCCAGCAGCTCGTGGGGCACAGATACGCAGTATTTT
CASSSWGTDTQYF
>TRBD2|-|TRBV7-6|TRBJ2-1
TGTGCCAGCAGTGAGAATGGGGGGGGGGAAGAGACCCAGTTCTTC
CASSENGGGEETQFF
>-|-|TRBV12-5|TRBJ2-7
TGTGCTAGTGCCCCCGGGCATGGCTCCTACAATGAGCAGTACTTC
CASAPGHGSYNEQYF
>-|-|TRBV6-5|TRBJ1-6
TGTGCCAGCAGTTACTCGATGGCAGGAGGTTCACCCCTCCACTTT
CASSYSMAGGSPLHF
>TRBD1|-|TRBV25-1|TRBJ2-2
TGTGCCAGCAGGCCCCAAGTTGGCAGGGGGCAAGGCACCGGGGAGCTGTTTTTT
CASRPQVGRGQGTGELFF
>-|few|TRBV6-1|TRBJ2-1
TGTGCCAGCAGAGACAGCCAAGAGACCCAGTTCTTC
CASRDSQETQFF
>-|many|TRBV6-5|TRBJ1-1
TGTGCCAGCAGTTACAGTTTTAGGGGTGGAAAAGCTTTCTTT
CASSYSFRGGKAFF
>TRBD1|few|TRBV7-8|TRBJ1-2
TGTGCCAGCAGCCGGACAGGGGAGTTTGATGGCTACACCTTC
CASSRTGEFDGYTF
>-|-|TRBV7-2|TRBJ2-4
TGTGCCAGCAGTAATCAGGGGCAAGGCATTCAGTACTTC
CASSNQGQGIQYF
>-|-|TRBV6-1|TRBJ2-7
TGTGCCAGCAGTGATACAGCCTACGAGCAGTACTTC
CASSDTAYEQYF
>TRBD2|few|TRBV10-1|TRBJ2-4
TGCGCCAGCAGTGAGAAGCGGGAGGTAACCAAAAACATTCAGTACTTC
CASSEKREVTKNIQYF
>-|medium-sized|TRBV12-3/TRBV12-4|TRBJ2-3
TGTGCCAGCAGTTTGGGCGATTTAGCAGATACGCAGTATTTT
CASSLGDLADTQYF
>-|-|TRBV11-3|TRBJ2-6
TGTGCCAGCAGCTCTGGGGCCAACGTCCTGACTTTC
CASSSGANVLTF
>-|-|TRBV12-3/TRBV12-4|TRBJ2-3
TGTGCCAGCAGTTATTTTGGGGCCAATACGCAGTATTTT
CASSYFGANTQYF
>-|-|TRBV12-3/TRBV12-4|TRBJ2-5
TGTGCCAGCAGTTTAGGTCCAGGGAAAGAGACCCAGTACTTC
CASSLGPGKETQYF
>-|many|TRBV18|TRBJ2-3
TGTGCCAGCTCACCACTTTGGGTGTCCACAGATACGCAGTATTTT
CASSPLWVSTDTQYF
>-|many|TRBV7-2|TRBJ2-7
TGTGCCAGCAGTCGTCTCGGACAGTCCTACGAGCAGTACTTC
CASSRLGQSYEQYF
>-|-|TRBV6-1|TRBJ1-5
TGTGCCAGCAGAGCTGTGGCGCTGACAGGTACCCTTAGTAGCAATCAGCCCCAGCATTTT
CASRAVALTGTLSSNQPQHF
>TRBD1|few|TRBV7-6|TRBJ2-5
TGTGCCAGCAGCATCACAGGGGCCCGGGAGACCCAGTACTTC
CASSITGARETQYF
>-|large|TRBV6-1|TRBJ2-1
TGTGCCAGCAGTGAATTTGGACTGGAAGAGACCCAGTTCTTC
CASSEFGLEETQFF
>TRBD1|-|TRBV19|TRBJ2-1
TGTGCCAGTAGGAAACAGGGGGCCAGCAATGAGCAGTTCTTC
CASRKQGASNEQFF
>-|-|TRBV25-1|TRBJ1-1
TGTGCCAGCAGTGAGGGCCGGGTCCCCACGGACACTGAAGCTTTCTTT
CASSEGRVPTDTEAFF
>TRBD2|medium-sized|TRBV6-1|TRBJ2-7
TGTGCCAGCAGTGAGGCGGGAGGGCACTACGAGCAGTACTTC
CASSEAGGHYEQYF
>TRBD1|medium-sized|TRBV27|TRBJ1-6
TGTGCCAGCAGTGAACAGATTCAGGGGGATTCACCCCTCCACTTT
CASSEQIQGDSPLHF
>TRBD2|-|TRBV27|TRBJ2-1
TGTGCCAGCAGTCAGAGGACGGCGGGGGATGAGCAGTTCTTC
CASSQRTAGDEQFF
>-|few|TRBV6-6|TRBJ1-1
TGTGCCAGCGGCATTCCCAGGGTGTGGGACACTGAAGCTTTCTTT
CASGIPRVWDTEAFF
>-|-|TRBV6-2/TRBV6-3|TRBJ1-3
TGTGCCAGCAGTGTTTCTGGAAACACCATATATTTT
CASSVSGNTIYF
>-|-|TRBV7-3|TRBJ2-3
TGTGCCAGCAGCTTAGACACAGATACGCAGTATTTT
CASSLDTDTQYF
>-|few|TRBV7-6|TRBJ2-7
TGTGCCAGCAGCTTAGCGGCGGGACAGCTCTCCTACGAGCAGTACTTC
CASSLAAGQLSYEQYF
>TRBD1|few|TRBV10-2|TRBJ2-1
TGCGCCAGCATGCGCCGGGACAGTTCCTACAATGAGCAGTTCTTC
CASMRRDSSYNEQFF
>TRBD2|large|TRBV6-5|TRBJ2-3
TGTGCCAGCAGTTACACAAGACTAGCGGTTAGCACAGATACGCAGTATTTT
CASSYTRLAVSTDTQYF
>TRBD1|few|TRBV12-3/TRBV12-4|TRBJ2-2
TGTGCCAGCAGGGGGACAGGCCCGAACACCGGGGAGCTGTTTTTT
CASRGTGPNTGELFF
>TRBD1|few|TRBV6-5|TRBJ2-1
TGTGCCAGCAGCATTCAGGGGGCGGGGTCCTACAATGAGCAGTTCTTC
CASSIQGAGSYNEQFF
>-|-|TRBV7-3|TRBJ2-3
TGTGCCAGCAGCTCCGTTGCGGGAGATACGCAGTATTTT
CASSSVAGDTQYF
>TRBD2|few|TRBV6-1|TRBJ2-5
TGTGCCAGCAGGCGGGAGGACCAAGAGACCCAGTACTTC
CASRREDQETQYF
>-|-|TRBV6-6|TRBJ2-7
TGTGCCAGCAGTTACTCGACGGGTCCCTACGAGCAGTACTTC
CASSYSTGPYEQYF
>TRBD1|-|TRBV12-3/TRBV12-4|TRBJ2-7
TGTGCCAGCAGTTTCGGGGGGACAGGGCCTCTACGTCCCTACGAGCAGTACTTC
CASSFGGTGPLRPYEQYF
>-|-|TRBV7-8|TRBJ2-1
TGTGCCAGCAGCGCACGTAATGAGCAGTTCTTC
CASSARNEQFF
>-|-|TRBV6-1|TRBJ1-2
TGTGCCAGCAGTGCGGGTGGGGGAAGTGCTGGCTACACCTTC
CASSAGGGSAGYTF
>TRBD2|-|TRBV6-1|TRBJ2-3
TGTGCCAGCAGATACGGGACTAGCGGGAGGTATTCTGGGGATACGCAGTATTTT
CASRYGTSGRYSGDTQYF
>-|-|TRBV20-1|TRBJ2-1
TGCAGTGTACCGGGACGCAACTACAATGAGCAGTTCTTC
CSVPGRNYNEQFF
>TRBD2|medium-sized|TRBV7-3|TRBJ2-1
TGTGCCAGCAGCGAGGAAGGTAGCGGGATGTCTGAGCAGTTCTTC
CASSEEGSGMSEQFF
>-|medium-sized|TRBV12-3/TRBV12-4|TRBJ2-5
TGTGCCAGCAGTTTACGCCGACGGGAGCAGTACTTC
CASSLRRREQYF